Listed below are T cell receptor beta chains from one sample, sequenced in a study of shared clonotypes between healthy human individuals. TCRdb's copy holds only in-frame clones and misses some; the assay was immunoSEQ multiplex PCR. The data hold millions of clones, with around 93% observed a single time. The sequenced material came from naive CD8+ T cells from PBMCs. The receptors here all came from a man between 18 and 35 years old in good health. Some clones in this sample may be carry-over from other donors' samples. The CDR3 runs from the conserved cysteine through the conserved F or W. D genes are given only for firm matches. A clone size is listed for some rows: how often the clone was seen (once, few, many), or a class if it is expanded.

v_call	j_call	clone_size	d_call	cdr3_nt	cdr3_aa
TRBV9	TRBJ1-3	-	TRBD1	TGTGCCAGCAGCGTAGTGGCAGGGGGCACGGACACCATATATTTT	CASSVVAGGTDTIYF
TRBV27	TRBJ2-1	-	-	TGTGCCAGCAGTTTAGTTCTCTACAATGAGCAGTTCTTC	CASSLVLYNEQFF
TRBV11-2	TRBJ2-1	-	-	TGTGCCAGCAGCTCCTTCCGTAGCTCCGGGTATGAGCAGTTCTTC	CASSSFRSSGYEQFF
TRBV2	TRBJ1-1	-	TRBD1	TGTGCCAGCAGTGAAAGGGGGGACAGCCGGACTGAAGCTTTCTTT	CASSERGDSRTEAFF
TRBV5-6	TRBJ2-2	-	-	TGTGCCAGCAGCTTGCGGTTCCCGGCTGGGGAGCTGTTTTTT	CASSLRFPAGELFF
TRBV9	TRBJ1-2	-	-	TGTGCCAGCAGCCCGACCGGTGGAGCGGCGGGCTACACCTTC	CASSPTGGAAGYTF
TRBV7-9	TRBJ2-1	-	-	TGTGCCAGCAGCCCTTTAGAGGGCCGGTCCTACAATGAGCAGTTCTTC	CASSPLEGRSYNEQFF
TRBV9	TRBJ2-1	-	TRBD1	TGTGCCAGCAGCCACGACCGGGACAGAGGGGGCAATGAGCAGTTCTTC	CASSHDRDRGGNEQFF
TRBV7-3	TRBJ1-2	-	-	TGTGCCAGCAGCGAGGACAGCAACTATGGCTACACCTTC	CASSEDSNYGYTF
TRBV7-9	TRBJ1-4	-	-	TGTGCCAGCAGCCCAGACAGGAATGAAAAACTGTTTTTT	CASSPDRNEKLFF
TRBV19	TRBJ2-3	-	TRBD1	TGTGCCAGTAGTATCGGACAGGGGAGTGGCACAGATACGCAGTATTTT	CASSIGQGSGTDTQYF
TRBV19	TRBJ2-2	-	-	TGTGCCTCCAGGATGGCCGGGGAGCTGTTTTTT	CASRMAGELFF
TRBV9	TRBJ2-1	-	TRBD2	TGTGCCAGCAGCCGACTAGCGGGAGTCTACAATGAGCAGTTCTTC	CASSRLAGVYNEQFF
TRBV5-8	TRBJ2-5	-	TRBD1	TGTGCCAGCAGCTCAGGACAGGGGTCTCATATGGCCCAGTACTTC	CASSSGQGSHMAQYF
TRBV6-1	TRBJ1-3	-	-	TGTGCCAGCAGTGACCTAATCGTAGACTCTGGAAACACCATATATTTT	CASSDLIVDSGNTIYF
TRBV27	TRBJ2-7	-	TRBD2	TGTGCCAGCAGTATACTAGCGGGAGGGCCCCACGAGCAGTACTTC	CASSILAGGPHEQYF
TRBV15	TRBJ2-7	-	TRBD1	TGTGCCACCAGCTTAGGACAGGGACCCTCCTACGAGCAGTACTTC	CATSLGQGPSYEQYF
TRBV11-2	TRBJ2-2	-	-	TGTGCCAGCAGCTTAGTTACAGGATCCGGGGAGCTGTTTTTT	CASSLVTGSGELFF
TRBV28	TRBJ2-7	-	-	TGTGCCAGCAGTTCCGTCGAGACTATCAAACCCGAGCAGTACTTC	CASSSVETIKPEQYF
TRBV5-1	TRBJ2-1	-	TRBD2	TGCGCCAGCAGCCTCCTGGGAGGGTTCTCCTACAATGAGCAGTTCTTC	CASSLLGGFSYNEQFF
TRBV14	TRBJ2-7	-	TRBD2	TGTGCCAGCCGGCTAGCGGGGAGCTCCTACGAGCAGTACTTC	CASRLAGSSYEQYF
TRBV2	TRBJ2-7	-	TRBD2	TGTGCCAGGAGCGGGAGGGCCCTCCACGAGCAGTACTTC	CARSGRALHEQYF
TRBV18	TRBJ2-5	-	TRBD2	TGTGCCAGCTCACGGGGACTAGCGGGGAAAGAAGAGACCCAGTACTTC	CASSRGLAGKEETQYF
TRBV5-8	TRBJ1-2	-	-	TGTGCCAGCAGACCCGGAGGGATGGGCTACACCTTC	CASRPGGMGYTF
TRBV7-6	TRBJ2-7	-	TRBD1	TGTGCCAGCAGCCCACAAACCGCAGGGGGCGCTGGCGAGCAGTACTTC	CASSPQTAGGAGEQYF
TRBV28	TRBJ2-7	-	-	TGTGCCAGCAGTTTAAGGTCGGCGGGACGCTACGAGCAGTACTTC	CASSLRSAGRYEQYF
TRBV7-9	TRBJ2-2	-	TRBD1	TGTGCCAGCCCGCCTAGACAGGGGGCGAACACCGGGGAGCTGTTTTTT	CASPPRQGANTGELFF
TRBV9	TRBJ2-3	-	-	TGTGCCAGCAGCGTATATACAAGCACAGATACGCAGTATTTT	CASSVYTSTDTQYF
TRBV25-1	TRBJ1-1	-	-	TGTGCCAGCAGTGAATCGGGGGGAGGCACTGAAGCTTTCTTT	CASSESGGGTEAFF
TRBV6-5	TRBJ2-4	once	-	TGTGCCAGCAGTTACGGGGGGTCCAAAAACATTCAGTACTTC	CASSYGGSKNIQYF
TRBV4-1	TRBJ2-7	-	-	TGCGCCAGCAGCACCGATTCGGGGGTTCGGGAGCAGTACTTC	CASSTDSGVREQYF
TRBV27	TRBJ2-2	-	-	TGTGCCAGCAGTTTATCCCCGGGAGCGGGCACCGGGGAGCTGTTTTTT	CASSLSPGAGTGELFF
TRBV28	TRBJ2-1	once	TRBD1	TGTGCCAGCAGCCCGGACAGGGCCGCCTACAATGAGCAGTTCTTC	CASSPDRAAYNEQFF
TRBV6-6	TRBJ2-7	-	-	TGTGCCAGCACCGGCCCGAGCTCCTACGAGCAGTACTTC	CASTGPSSYEQYF
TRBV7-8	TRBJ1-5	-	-	TGTGCCAGCAGCTTGTACGGGTTTAGCAATCAGCCCCAGCATTTT	CASSLYGFSNQPQHF
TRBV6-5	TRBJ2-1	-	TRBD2	TGTGCCAGCAGTTTAGCGGGAGTCGGGAATGAGCAGTTCTTC	CASSLAGVGNEQFF
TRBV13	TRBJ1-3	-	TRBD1	TGTGCCAGCAGCCCGCCCAACAGGGGGGACACCATATATTTT	CASSPPNRGDTIYF
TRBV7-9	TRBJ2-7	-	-	TGTGCCAGCAGTCAAACCGAACAGGGCTCCTACGAGCAGTACTTC	CASSQTEQGSYEQYF
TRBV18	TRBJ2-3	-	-	TGTGCCAGCTCACCCTGGACAGAGGCGACAGATACGCAGTATTTT	CASSPWTEATDTQYF
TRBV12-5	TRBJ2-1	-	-	TGTGCTAGTGGTTCAGGACTTTACAATGAGCAGTTCTTC	CASGSGLYNEQFF
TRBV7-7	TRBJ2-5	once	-	TGTGCCAGCAGCTTAGATCGGGGTTTGGAGACCCAGTACTTC	CASSLDRGLETQYF
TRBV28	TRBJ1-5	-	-	TGTGCCAGCAGCAGGTCATATAGCAATCAGCCCCAGCATTTT	CASSRSYSNQPQHF
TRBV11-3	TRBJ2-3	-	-	TGTGCCAGCAGCTCCCCCCCTCCGGGATCGAAGCCAGATACGCAGTATTTT	CASSSPPPGSKPDTQYF
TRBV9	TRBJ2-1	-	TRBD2	TGTGCCAGCAGCGTAGGAATAGCGGGGATCAATGAGCAGTTCTTC	CASSVGIAGINEQFF
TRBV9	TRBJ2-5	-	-	TGTGCCAGCAGCGGGCAGTCCGCCACCAAAGAGACCCAGTACTTC	CASSGQSATKETQYF
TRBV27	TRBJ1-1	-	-	TGTGCCAGCAGACTTGGGGCGGAATTAAACACTGAAGCTTTCTTT	CASRLGAELNTEAFF
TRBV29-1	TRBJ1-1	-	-	TGCAGCGCCCGGGACATAAACACTGAAGCTTTCTTT	CSARDINTEAFF
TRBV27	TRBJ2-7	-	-	TGTGCCAGCAACAGTAAGAGGGGGGCCGGGCCTTCCTACTACGAGCAGTACTTC	CASNSKRGAGPSYYEQYF
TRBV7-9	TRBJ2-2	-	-	TGTGCCAGCGTTACCCAGGGAAGGATGACCGGGGAGCTGTTTTTT	CASVTQGRMTGELFF
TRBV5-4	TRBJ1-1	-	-	TGTGCCAGCAGCTTGATGACCACTGAAGCTTTCTTT	CASSLMTTEAFF
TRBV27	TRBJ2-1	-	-	TGTGCCAGCAGTTCCCCTCCTGGGATCCCCGCTAATGAGCAGTTCTTC	CASSSPPGIPANEQFF
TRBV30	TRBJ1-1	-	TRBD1	TGTGCCTGGAGAAGACAGGGCTGGACTGAAGCTTTCTTT	CAWRRQGWTEAFF